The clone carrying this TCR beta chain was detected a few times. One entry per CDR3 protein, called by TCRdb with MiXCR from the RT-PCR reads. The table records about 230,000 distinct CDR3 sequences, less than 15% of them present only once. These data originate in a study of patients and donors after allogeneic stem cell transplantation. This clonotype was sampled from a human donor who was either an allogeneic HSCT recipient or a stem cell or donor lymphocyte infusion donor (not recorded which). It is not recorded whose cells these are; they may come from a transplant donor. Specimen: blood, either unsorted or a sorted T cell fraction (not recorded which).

This CDR3 is CASSQDLRSLNIQYF. The CDR3 DNA reads as TGTGCCAGCAGCCAAGATCTGCGGTCTTTGAACATTCAGTACTTC. The chain recombines TRBV4-2 with TRBJ2-4; D is ambiguous. This CDR3 is 15 amino acids long. Germline V lookup: CDR1 LGHNA, CDR2 YNFKEQ. V lost 0 bases, J lost 7 bases, and 13 bases lay in between.